This TCR beta chain was profiled in a study of cytomegalovirus exposure and HLA in healthy donors. Unmatched junction bases numbered 6, after V lost 5 bases and J lost 2 bases. The CDR3 sequence is 15 residues long. Germline CDR1 is SGHVS and CDR2 is FQNEAQ. Some clones are missing from TCRdb's copy, which holds only in-frame ones; the method was immunoSEQ multiplex PCR. The sample lists tens of thousands of clones, roughly 92% occurring once. The chain links TRBV7-8 to TRBJ1-3; 7 bases are shared with TRBD1. The sequencing input was PBMCs. This TCR was recovered from a man in his late teens or twenties in good health and CMV-seronegative. DNA of the CDR3: TGTGCCAGCAGCCCGACAGGGAACCCTGGAAACACCATATATTTT. Its protein is CASSPTGNPGNTIYF.